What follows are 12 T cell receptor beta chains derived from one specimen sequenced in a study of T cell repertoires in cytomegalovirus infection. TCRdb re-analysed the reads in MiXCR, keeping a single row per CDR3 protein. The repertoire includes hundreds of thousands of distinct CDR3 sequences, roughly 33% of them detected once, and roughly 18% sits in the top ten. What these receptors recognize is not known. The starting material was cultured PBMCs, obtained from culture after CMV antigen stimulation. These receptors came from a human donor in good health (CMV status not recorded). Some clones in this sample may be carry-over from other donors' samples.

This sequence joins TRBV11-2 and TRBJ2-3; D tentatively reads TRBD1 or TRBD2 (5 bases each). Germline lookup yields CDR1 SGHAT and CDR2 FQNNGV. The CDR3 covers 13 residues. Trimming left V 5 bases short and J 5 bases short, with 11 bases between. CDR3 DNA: TGTGCCAGCAGCGAGGGGTTGGGAGATACGCAGTATTTT. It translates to CASSEGLGDTQYF.

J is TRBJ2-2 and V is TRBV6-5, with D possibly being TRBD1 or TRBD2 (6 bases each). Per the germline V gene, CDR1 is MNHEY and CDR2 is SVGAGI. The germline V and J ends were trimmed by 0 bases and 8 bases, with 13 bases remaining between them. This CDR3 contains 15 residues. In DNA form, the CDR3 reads TGTGCCAGCAGTTACTCGCGGGACACCCAAGGGGAGCTGTTTTTT. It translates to CASSYSRDTQGELFF.

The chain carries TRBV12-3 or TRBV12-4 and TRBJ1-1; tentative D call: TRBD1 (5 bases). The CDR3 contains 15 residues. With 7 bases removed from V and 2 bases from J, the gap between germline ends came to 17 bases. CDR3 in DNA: TGTGCCAGCAAGAGCGGGACGGGAGAAAACACTGAAGCTTTCTTT. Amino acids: CASKSGTGENTEAFF.

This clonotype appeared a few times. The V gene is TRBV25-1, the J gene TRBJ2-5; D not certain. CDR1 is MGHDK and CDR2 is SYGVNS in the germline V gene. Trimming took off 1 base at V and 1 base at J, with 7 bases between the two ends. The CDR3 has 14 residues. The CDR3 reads CASSELKGQETQYF. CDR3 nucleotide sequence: TGTGCCAGCAGTGAATTAAAGGGCCAAGAGACCCAGTACTTC.

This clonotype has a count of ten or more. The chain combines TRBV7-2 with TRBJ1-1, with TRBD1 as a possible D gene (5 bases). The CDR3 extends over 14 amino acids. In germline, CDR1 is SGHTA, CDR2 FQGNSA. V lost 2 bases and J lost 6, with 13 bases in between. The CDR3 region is CASSLRSGPSEAFF. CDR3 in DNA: TGTGCCAGCAGCTTACGTTCAGGGCCTTCTGAAGCTTTCTTT. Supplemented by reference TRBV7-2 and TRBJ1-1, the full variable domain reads GAGVSQSPSNKVTEKGKDVELRCDPISGHTALYWYRQSLGQGLEFLIYFQGNSAPDKSGLPSDRFSAERTGGSVSTLTIQRTQQEDSAVYLCASSLRSGPSEAFFGQGTRLTVV.

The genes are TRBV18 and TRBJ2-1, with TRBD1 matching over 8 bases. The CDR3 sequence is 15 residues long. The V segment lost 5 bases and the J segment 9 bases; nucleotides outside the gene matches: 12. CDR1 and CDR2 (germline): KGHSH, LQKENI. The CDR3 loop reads CASSSQGALNGEQFF. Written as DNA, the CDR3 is TGTGCCAGCTCATCCCAGGGGGCCCTCAACGGTGAGCAGTTCTTC.

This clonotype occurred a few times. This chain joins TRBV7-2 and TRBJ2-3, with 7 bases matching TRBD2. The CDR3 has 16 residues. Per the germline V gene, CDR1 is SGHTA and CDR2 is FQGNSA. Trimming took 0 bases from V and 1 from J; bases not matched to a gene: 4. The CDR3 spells CASSLALSGGTDTQYF. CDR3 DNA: TGTGCCAGCAGCTTAGCTCTGAGCGGGGGCACAGATACGCAGTATTTT.

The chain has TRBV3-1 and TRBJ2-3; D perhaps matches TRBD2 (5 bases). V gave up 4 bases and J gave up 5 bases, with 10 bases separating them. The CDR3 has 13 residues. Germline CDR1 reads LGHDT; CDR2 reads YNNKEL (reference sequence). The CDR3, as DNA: TGTGCCAGCAGCCCCGACGGGGAAGATACGCAGTATTTT. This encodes CASSPDGEDTQYF.

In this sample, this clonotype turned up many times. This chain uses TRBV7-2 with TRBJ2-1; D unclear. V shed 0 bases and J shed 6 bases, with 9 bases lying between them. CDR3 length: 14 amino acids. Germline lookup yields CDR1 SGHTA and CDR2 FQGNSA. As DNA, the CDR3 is TGTGCCAGCAGCTTAGCTATAGTAGCCAATGAGCAGTTCTTC. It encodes CASSLAIVANEQFF.

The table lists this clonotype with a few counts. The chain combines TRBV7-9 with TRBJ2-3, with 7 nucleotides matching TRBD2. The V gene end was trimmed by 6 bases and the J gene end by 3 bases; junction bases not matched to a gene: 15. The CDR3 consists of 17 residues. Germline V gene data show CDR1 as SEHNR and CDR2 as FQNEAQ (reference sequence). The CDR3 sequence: CASRTGTTPSQTDTQYF. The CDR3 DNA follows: TGTGCCAGCAGAACCGGGACTACACCCTCACAGACAGATACGCAGTATTTT.

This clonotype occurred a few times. The CDR3 region has the DNA TGTGCCAGCAGCTTGTGGGACAGGAAGTACTATGGCTACACCTTC. This translates into CASSLWDRKYYGYTF. The chain joins TRBV5-6 to TRBJ1-2; TRBD1 matches 8 bases. The J segment lost 3 bases and the V segment lost 1 base, leaving 5 bases of the junction unmatched. CDR1 SGHDT and CDR2 YYEEEE come from the germline V gene. The CDR3 is made up of 15 amino acids.

The CDR3 DNA sequence: TGTGCCAGCAGAATCAACGGGTATTCACCCCTCCACTTT. Amino acids: CASRINGYSPLHF. V usage is TRBV12-3 or TRBV12-4 and J usage is TRBJ1-6; D unresolved. Trimming took 6 bases from V and 8 from J, leaving 11 bases between them. This CDR3 spans 13 amino acids.